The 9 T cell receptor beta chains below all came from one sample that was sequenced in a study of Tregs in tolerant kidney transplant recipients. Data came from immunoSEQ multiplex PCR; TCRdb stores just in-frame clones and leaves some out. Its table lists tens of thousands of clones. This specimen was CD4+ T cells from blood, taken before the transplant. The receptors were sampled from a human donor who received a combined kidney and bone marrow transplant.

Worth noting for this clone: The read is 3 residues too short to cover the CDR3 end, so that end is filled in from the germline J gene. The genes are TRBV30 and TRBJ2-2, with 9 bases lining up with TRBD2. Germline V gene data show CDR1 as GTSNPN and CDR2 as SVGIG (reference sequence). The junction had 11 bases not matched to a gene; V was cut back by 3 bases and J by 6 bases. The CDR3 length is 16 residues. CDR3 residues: CAWRPKRGVGAGELFF. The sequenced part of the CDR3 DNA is TGTGCCTGGAGGCCGAAGCGGGGGGTCGGGGCCGGGGAG.

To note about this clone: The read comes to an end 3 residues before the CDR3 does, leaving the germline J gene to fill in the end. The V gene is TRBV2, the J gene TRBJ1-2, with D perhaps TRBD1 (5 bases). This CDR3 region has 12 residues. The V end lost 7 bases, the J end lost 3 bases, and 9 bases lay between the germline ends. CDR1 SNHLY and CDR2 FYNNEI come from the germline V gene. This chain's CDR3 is CASMRGDYGYTF. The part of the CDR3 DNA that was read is TGTGCCAGCATGCGGGGGGACTATGGC.

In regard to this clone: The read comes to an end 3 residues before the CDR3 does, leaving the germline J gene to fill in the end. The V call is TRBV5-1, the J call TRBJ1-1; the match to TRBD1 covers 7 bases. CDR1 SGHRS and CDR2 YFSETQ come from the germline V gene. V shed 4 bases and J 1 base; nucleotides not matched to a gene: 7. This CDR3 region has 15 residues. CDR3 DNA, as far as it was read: TGCGCCAGCAGCCTAGCGGGACAGACGAACACTGAA. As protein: CASSLAGQTNTE. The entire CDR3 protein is CASSLAGQTNTEAFF.

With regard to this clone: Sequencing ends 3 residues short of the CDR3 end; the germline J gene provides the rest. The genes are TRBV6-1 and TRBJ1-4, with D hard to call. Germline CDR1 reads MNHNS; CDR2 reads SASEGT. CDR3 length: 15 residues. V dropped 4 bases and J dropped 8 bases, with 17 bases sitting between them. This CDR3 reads CASSASRGGHEKLFF. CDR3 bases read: TGTGCCAGCAGTGCATCCCGGGGTGGGCACGAAAAA.

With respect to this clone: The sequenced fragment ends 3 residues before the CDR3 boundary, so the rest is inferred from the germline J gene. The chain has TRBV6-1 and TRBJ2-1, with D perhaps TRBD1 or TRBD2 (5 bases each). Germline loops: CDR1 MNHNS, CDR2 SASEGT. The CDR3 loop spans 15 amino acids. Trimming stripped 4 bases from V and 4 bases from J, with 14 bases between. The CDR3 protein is CASSVDPGSYNEQFF. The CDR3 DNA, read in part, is TGTGCCAGCAGTGTGGATCCAGGGAGTTACAATGAG.

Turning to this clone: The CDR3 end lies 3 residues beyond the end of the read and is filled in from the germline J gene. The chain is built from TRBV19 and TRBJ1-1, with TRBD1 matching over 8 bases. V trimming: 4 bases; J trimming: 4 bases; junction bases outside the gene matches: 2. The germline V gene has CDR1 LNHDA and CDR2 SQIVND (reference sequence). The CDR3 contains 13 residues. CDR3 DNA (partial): TGTGCCAGTAGTACCACAGGGGGCACTGAA. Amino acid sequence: CASSTTGGTE. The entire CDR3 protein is CASSTTGGTEAFF.

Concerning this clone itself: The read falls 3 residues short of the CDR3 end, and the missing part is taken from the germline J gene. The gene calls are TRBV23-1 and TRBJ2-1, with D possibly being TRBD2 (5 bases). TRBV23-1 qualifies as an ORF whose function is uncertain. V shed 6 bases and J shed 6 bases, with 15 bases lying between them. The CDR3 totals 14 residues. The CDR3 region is CASSPTVTTNEQFF. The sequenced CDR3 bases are TGCGCCAGCAGCCCCACGGTGACTACCAATGAG.

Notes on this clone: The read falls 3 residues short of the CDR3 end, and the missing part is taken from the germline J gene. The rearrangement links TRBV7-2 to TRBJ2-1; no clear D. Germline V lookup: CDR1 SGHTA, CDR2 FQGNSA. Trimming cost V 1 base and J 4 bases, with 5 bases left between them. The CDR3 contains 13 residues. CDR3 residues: CASSLDLYNEQFF. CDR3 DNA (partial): TGTGCCAGCAGCTTAGATCTATACAATGAG.

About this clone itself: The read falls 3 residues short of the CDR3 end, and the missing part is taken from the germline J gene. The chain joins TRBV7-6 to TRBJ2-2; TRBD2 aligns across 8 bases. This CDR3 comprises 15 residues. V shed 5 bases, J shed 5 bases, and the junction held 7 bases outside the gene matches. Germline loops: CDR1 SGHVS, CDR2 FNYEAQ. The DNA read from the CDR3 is TGTGCCAGCAGCCTAGAACGGGGGGGGACCGGGGAG. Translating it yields CASSLERGGTGE. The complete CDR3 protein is CASSLERGGTGELFF.